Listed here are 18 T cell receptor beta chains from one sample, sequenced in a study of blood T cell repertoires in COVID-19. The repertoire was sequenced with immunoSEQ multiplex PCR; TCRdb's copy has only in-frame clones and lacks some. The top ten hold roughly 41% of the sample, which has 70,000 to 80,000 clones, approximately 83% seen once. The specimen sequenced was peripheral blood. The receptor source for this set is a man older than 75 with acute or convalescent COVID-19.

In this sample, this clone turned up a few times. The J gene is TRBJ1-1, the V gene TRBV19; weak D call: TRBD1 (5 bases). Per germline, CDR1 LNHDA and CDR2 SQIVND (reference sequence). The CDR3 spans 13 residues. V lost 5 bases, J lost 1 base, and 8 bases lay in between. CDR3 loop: CASSLTENTEAFF. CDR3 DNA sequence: TGTGCCAGTAGTCTGACAGAGAACACTGAAGCTTTCTTT.

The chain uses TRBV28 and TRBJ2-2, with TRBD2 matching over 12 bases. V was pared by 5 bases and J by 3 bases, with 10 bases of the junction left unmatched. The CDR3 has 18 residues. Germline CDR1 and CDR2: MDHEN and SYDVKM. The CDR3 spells CASSTTGTSGWDTGELFF. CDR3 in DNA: TGTGCCAGCAGTACGACCGGGACTAGCGGGTGGGACACCGGGGAGCTGTTTTTT.

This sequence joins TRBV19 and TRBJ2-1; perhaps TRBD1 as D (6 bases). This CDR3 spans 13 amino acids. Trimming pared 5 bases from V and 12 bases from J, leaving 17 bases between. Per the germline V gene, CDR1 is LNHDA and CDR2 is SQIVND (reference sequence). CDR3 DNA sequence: TGTGCCAGTAGTGAGGGGGACCCCCCCTGGCAGTTCTTC. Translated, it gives CASSEGDPPWQFF.

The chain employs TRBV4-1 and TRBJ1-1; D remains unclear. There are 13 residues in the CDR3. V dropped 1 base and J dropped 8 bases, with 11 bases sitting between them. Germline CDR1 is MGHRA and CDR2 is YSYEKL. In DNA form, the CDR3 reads TGCGCCAGCAGCCAAGGTCGCAGTATAGAAGCTTTCTTT. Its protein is CASSQGRSIEAFF.

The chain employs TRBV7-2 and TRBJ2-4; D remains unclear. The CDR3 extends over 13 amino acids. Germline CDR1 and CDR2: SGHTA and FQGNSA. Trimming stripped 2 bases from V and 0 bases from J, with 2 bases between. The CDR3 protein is CASSLLAKNIQYF. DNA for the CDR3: TGTGCCAGCAGCTTACTAGCCAAAAACATTCAGTACTTC.

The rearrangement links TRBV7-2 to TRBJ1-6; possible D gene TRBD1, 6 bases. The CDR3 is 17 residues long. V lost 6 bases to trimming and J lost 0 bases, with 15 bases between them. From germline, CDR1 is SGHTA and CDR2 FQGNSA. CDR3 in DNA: TGTGCCAGCAGTCAGGACAGTCAATTCTCCTATAATTCACCCCTCCACTTT. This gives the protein CASSQDSQFSYNSPLHF.

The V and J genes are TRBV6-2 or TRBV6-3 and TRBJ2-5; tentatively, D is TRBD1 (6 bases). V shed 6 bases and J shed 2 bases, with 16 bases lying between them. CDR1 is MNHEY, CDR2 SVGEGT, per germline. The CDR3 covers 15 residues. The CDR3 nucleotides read TGTGCCAGCAGCCCAACAGGGTTGAGGCAAGAGACCCAGTACTTC. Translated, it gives CASSPTGLRQETQYF.

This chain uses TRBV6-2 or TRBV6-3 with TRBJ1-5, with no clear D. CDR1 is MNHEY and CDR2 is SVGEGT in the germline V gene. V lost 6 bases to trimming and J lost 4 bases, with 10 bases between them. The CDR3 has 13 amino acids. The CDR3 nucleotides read TGTGCCAGCAGCGCAAGAGATAATCAGCCCCAGCATTTT. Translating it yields CASSARDNQPQHF.

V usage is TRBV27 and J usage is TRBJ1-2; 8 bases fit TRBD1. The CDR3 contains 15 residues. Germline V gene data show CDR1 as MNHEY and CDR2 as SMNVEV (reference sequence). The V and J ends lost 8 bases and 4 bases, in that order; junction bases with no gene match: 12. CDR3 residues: CASGSRGPSSYGYTF. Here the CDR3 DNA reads TGTGCCAGCGGTTCCAGGGGGCCTTCTAGCTATGGCTACACCTTC.

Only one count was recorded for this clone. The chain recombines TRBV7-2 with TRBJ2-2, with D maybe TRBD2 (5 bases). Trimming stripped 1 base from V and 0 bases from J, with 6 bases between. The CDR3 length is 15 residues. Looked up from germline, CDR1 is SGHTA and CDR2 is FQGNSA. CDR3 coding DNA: TGTGCCAGCAGCTTAGGGCGGGCGAACACCGGGGAGCTGTTTTTT. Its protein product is CASSLGRANTGELFF.

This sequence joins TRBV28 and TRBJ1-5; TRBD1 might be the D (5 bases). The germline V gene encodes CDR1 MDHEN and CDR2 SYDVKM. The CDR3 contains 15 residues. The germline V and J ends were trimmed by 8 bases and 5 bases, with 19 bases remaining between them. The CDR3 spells CASANSGGGDQPQHF. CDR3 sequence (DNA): TGTGCCAGCGCAAACTCTGGGGGAGGTGATCAGCCCCAGCATTTT.

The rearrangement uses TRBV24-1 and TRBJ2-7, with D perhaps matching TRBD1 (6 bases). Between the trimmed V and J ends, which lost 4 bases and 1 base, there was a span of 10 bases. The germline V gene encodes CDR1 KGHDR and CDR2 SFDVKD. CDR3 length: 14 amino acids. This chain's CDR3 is CATSETGGSYEQYF. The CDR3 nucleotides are TGTGCCACCAGTGAGACAGGTGGATCCTACGAGCAGTACTTC.

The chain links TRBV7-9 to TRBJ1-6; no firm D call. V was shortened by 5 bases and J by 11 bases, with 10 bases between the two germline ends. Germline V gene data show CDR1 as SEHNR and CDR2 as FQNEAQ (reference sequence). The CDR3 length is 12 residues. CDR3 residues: CASSVTRTPLHF. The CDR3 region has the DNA TGTGCCAGCAGCGTGACAAGGACACCCCTCCACTTT. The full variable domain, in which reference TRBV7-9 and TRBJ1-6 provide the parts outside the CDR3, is DTGVSQNPRHKITKRGQNVTFRCDPISEHNRLYWYRQTLGQGPEFLTYFQNEAQLEKSRLLSDRFSAERPKGSFSTLEIQRTEQGDSAMYLCASSVTRTPLHFGNGTRLTVT.

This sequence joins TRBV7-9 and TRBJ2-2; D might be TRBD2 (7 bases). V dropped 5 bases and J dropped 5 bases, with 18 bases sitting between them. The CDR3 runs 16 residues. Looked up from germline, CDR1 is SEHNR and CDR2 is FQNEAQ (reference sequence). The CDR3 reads CASSRPGGAETGELFF. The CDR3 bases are TGTGCCAGCAGCCGCCCGGGGGGCGCGGAGACCGGGGAGCTGTTTTTT.

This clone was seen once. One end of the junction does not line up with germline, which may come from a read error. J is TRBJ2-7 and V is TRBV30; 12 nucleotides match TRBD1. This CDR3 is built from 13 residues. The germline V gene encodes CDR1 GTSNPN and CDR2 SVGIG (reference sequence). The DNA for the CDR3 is TGTGCCTGGAGCGAAGCGGGGGACAGGGGGCTGAACTTC. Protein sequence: CAWSEAGDRGLNF.

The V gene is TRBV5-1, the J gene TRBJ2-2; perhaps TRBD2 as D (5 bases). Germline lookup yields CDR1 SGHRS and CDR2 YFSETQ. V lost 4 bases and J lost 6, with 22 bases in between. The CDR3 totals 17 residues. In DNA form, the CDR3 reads TGCGCCAGCAGCCCGGGCGTCGGGATAGTTGAATCCGGGGAGCTGTTTTTT. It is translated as CASSPGVGIVESGELFF. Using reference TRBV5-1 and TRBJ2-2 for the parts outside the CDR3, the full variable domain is KAGVTQTPRYLIKTRGQQVTLSCSPISGHRSVSWYQQTPGQGLQFLFEYFSETQRNKGNFPGRFSGRQFSNSRSEMNVSTLELGDSALYLCASSPGVGIVESGELFFGEGSRLTVL.

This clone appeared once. The CDR3 DNA sequence: TGTGCCAGCAGCGGGACAGGATCTACCTACAATGAGCAGTTCTTC. As protein: CASSGTGSTYNEQFF. The chain recombines TRBV5-4 with TRBJ2-1; the match to TRBD1 covers 8 bases. The germline CDR1 and CDR2 sequences are SGHNT and YYREEE (reference sequence). The CDR3 runs to 15 residues. V shed 4 bases and J 2 bases; nucleotides not matched to a gene: 5. The full variable domain, rest sourced from reference TRBV5-4 and TRBJ2-1, is ETGVTQSPTHLIKTRGQQVTLRCSSQSGHNTVSWYQQALGQGPQFIFQYYREEENGRGNFPPRFSGLQFPNYSSELNVNALELDDSALYLCASSGTGSTYNEQFFGPGTRLTVL.

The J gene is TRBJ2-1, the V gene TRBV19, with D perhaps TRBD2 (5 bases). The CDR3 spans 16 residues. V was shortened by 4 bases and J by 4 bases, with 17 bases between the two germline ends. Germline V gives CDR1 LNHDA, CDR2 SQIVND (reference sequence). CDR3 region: CASSTYSGRGYNEQFF. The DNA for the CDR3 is TGTGCCAGTAGTACCTACAGCGGTCGAGGGTACAATGAGCAGTTCTTC.